These 29 T cell receptor beta chains share one sample of origin, sequenced in a study of shared clonotypes between healthy human individuals. Profiled with immunoSEQ multiplex PCR; TCRdb holds only in-frame clones, not every one. The table has over a million clones, 75% to 80% seen once. Sequencing was performed on memory CD4+ T cells from PBMCs. This sample's subset: CD45RA-negative fraction. The receptors were gathered from a young man in good health. Some clones in this sample may be carry-over from other donors' samples.

As for this clone: Other DNA variants within this sample encode the same CDR3. The V gene is TRBV30, the J gene TRBJ1-5; no clear D gene. V was trimmed by 0 bases and J by 2 bases, leaving 5 bases between them. This CDR3 region has 13 residues. CDR1 is GTSNPN, CDR2 SVGIG, per germline (reference sequence). The CDR3 DNA is TGTGCCTGGAGTGTGCGAGGCAATCAGCCCCAGCATTTT. It is translated as CAWSVRGNQPQHF.

The chain carries TRBV5-1 and TRBJ2-5, with a tentative D call TRBD1 (5 bases). CDR1 is SGHRS, CDR2 YFSETQ, per germline. CDR3 size: 14 residues. V lost 2 bases and J lost 5, with 13 bases in between. This CDR3 reads CASSFSGQEETQYF. CDR3 in DNA: TGCGCCAGCAGCTTCTCAGGGCAGGAGGAGACCCAGTACTTC.

V and J are TRBV4-3 and TRBJ2-7, with TRBD2 matching over 8 bases. After removal of 3 bases from V and 4 bases from J, the junction contained 8 bases not matched to a gene. CDR1 is LGHNA, CDR2 YSLEER, per germline. This CDR3 is 15 amino acids long. The CDR3 DNA reads as TGCGCCAGCAGCCACTTAGCCGGGGGGGTTTACGAGCAGTACTTC. Residues: CASSHLAGGVYEQYF.

This chain uses TRBV7-3 with TRBJ2-1; D remains unclear. V gave up 2 bases and J gave up 6 bases, with 11 bases separating them. Per germline, CDR1 SGHTA and CDR2 FQGTGA. The CDR3 is 14 residues long. The CDR3 coding sequence is TGTGCCAGCAGCTTACTTGGCACAAGCAATGAGCAGTTCTTC. Protein product: CASSLLGTSNEQFF.

V is TRBV12-2 and J is TRBJ2-7; the D call in the table, TRBD1, was not verified against the DNA. TRBV12-2 is a listed pseudogene. The CDR3 length is 16 residues. The CDR3 spells CASRLASDRGVDEQYF. CDR3 DNA sequence: TGTGCAAGTCGCTTAGCTTCCGACAGGGGCGTCGACGAGCAGTACTTC.

The chain links TRBV18 to TRBJ1-2; 10 bases agree with TRBD1. Trimming took 3 bases from V and 7 from J; bases not matched to a gene: 5. The CDR3 covers 14 residues. Germline V gives CDR1 KGHSH, CDR2 LQKENI. The CDR3 sequence: CASSPGTGVLGYTF. The CDR3 DNA reads as TGTGCCAGCTCACCGGGGACAGGGGTCCTTGGCTACACCTTC.

J is TRBJ1-4 and V is TRBV5-4; 9 nucleotides agree with TRBD1. Germline V gives CDR1 SGHNT, CDR2 YYREEE (reference sequence). The J segment lost 5 bases and the V segment lost 0 bases, leaving 5 bases of the junction unmatched. The CDR3 has 16 residues. The CDR3 sequence is CASSLVSGTGNEKLFF. Written as DNA, the CDR3 is TGTGCCAGCAGCTTGGTCTCGGGGACAGGGAATGAAAAACTGTTTTTT.

This CDR3 is CASSTQTGTGGEKLFF. The DNA of the CDR3 is TGCGCCAGCAGCACTCAGACCGGGACAGGGGGCGAAAAACTGTTTTTT. This chain joins TRBV5-1 and TRBJ1-4, with 12 bases that match TRBD1. The trim removed 4 bases at V and 8 bases at J, leaving 9 bases unmatched. Germline CDR1 SGHRS, CDR2 YFSETQ. CDR3 size: 16 residues. Full variable domain (outside the CDR3, taken from reference TRBV5-1 and TRBJ1-4): KAGVTQTPRYLIKTRGQQVTLSCSPISGHRSVSWYQQTPGQGLQFLFEYFSETQRNKGNFPGRFSGRQFSNSRSEMNVSTLELGDSALYLCASSTQTGTGGEKLFFGSGTQLSVL.

V gene TRBV28 combines with J gene TRBJ2-7, with no clear D. Germline V lookup: CDR1 MDHEN, CDR2 SYDVKM. The CDR3 contains 13 residues. Trimming cost V 3 bases and J 2 bases, with 8 bases left between them. The CDR3 DNA reads TGTGCCAGCAGTTTTGTCAGAACCTACGAGCAGTACTTC. Translating it yields CASSFVRTYEQYF.

This clone occurred a few times. The chain recombines TRBV2 with TRBJ2-5; D remains unclear. The CDR3 totals 13 residues. The germline gives CDR1 SNHLY, CDR2 FYNNEI. Trimming stripped 4 bases from V and 2 bases from J, with 8 bases between. The CDR3 reads CASSVEQQETQYF. CDR3 sequence (DNA): TGTGCCAGCAGTGTGGAACAGCAAGAGACCCAGTACTTC.

The chain combines TRBV6-6 with TRBJ2-7; D unresolved. Trimming removed 8 bases from V and 2 bases from J, with 4 bases in between. Germline loops: CDR1 MNHNY, CDR2 SVGAGI (reference sequence). This CDR3 has 10 residues. The CDR3 region is CASGTYEQYF. As DNA, the CDR3 is TGTGCCAGCGGGACCTACGAGCAGTACTTC.

This clone was picked up a small number of times. This sequence joins TRBV30 and TRBJ2-4, with D tentatively TRBD2 (6 bases). The length of the CDR3 is 15 residues. Germline loops: CDR1 GTSNPN, CDR2 SVGIG (reference sequence). V lost 5 bases to trimming and J lost 2 bases, with 16 bases between them. The DNA for the CDR3 is TGTGCCTGGGACCGGACGGGGGACTCCAAAAACATTCAGTACTTC. Translating it yields CAWDRTGDSKNIQYF.

The chain recombines TRBV28 with TRBJ1-2; TRBD1 matches at 12 bases. CDR1 and CDR2 from the germline V gene are MDHEN and SYDVKM. Unmatched junction bases numbered 10, after V lost 3 bases and J lost 8 bases. This CDR3 has 16 residues. The CDR3 loop reads CASSFPWDRGLSGYTF. CDR3 coding DNA: TGTGCCAGCAGTTTCCCTTGGGACAGGGGGCTTAGCGGCTACACCTTC.

The chain couples TRBV19 to TRBJ1-4; the D gene is possibly TRBD1 (6 bases). This CDR3 has 15 amino acids. Germline loops: CDR1 LNHDA, CDR2 SQIVND (reference sequence). V was trimmed by 7 bases and J by 7 bases, leaving 19 bases between them. CDR3: CASTRLGGRGEKLFF. CDR3 in DNA: TGTGCCAGTACCCGATTGGGGGGGCGCGGTGAAAAACTGTTTTTT.

This chain joins TRBV19 and TRBJ2-7, with D tentatively TRBD2 (5 bases). The CDR3 has 15 residues. Between the trimmed V and J ends, which lost 11 bases and 6 bases, there was a span of 26 bases. From germline, CDR1 is LNHDA and CDR2 SQIVND (reference sequence). CDR3 protein: CASKTRPEEVSEQYF. The CDR3 nucleotides read TGTGCCTCGAAAACTCGGCCGGAGGAGGTTTCCGAGCAGTACTTC.

Turning to this clone: This sample also contains other DNA sequences that code for the same CDR3. The rearrangement joins TRBV5-1 to TRBJ2-6; weak D call: TRBD1 (6 bases). The CDR3 runs 16 residues. V lost 1 base and J 0 bases, leaving 8 bases between the germline ends. Looked up from germline, CDR1 is SGHRS and CDR2 is YFSETQ. The CDR3 region has the DNA TGCGCCAGCAGCTTGACAGGGAACTCTGGGGCCAACGTCCTGACTTTC. Amino acids: CASSLTGNSGANVLTF.

The rearrangement joins TRBV7-2 to TRBJ2-3; D unresolved. The germline CDR1 and CDR2 sequences are SGHTA and FQGNSA. The length of the CDR3 is 13 residues. The ends were cut back, 5 bases at V and 6 bases at J, with 12 bases in the middle. This CDR3 reads CASSPRTIDTQYF. CDR3 nucleotides: TGTGCCAGCAGCCCACGGACGATTGATACGCAGTATTTT.

In DNA, the CDR3 is TGTGCCACCTTGGGACAGGTTGGGTCCCTCCACTTT. Translation: CATLGQVGSLHF. V usage is TRBV28 and J usage is TRBJ1-6; 8 bases line up with TRBD1. V shed 10 bases, J shed 14 bases, and the junction held 10 bases outside the gene matches. CDR3 length: 12 amino acids. Germline V gives CDR1 MDHEN, CDR2 SYDVKM.

The chain joins TRBV2 to TRBJ1-5, with TRBD1 as a possible D gene (6 bases). V was cut by 5 bases and J by 6 bases, with 17 bases left in between. Germline values: CDR1 SNHLY, CDR2 FYNNEI. This CDR3 is built from 15 residues. The CDR3: CASSYQGIETQPQHF. For the CDR3, the DNA is TGTGCCAGCAGTTACCAGGGGATCGAGACTCAGCCCCAGCATTTT.

V gene TRBV28 combines with J gene TRBJ2-5, with 8 bases that match TRBD1. Germline trimming cut 4 bases from V and 5 bases from J; bases unmatched to any gene: 9. The germline CDR1 and CDR2 sequences are MDHEN and SYDVKM. The CDR3 spans 15 residues. CDR3 residues: CASSSQTGAGETQYF. CDR3 bases: TGTGCCAGCAGTTCCCAGACAGGGGCGGGGGAGACCCAGTACTTC.

This clone was counted only a few times. This sample includes further DNA sequences coding for the same CDR3. The chain employs TRBV9 and TRBJ2-5; D not certain. The CDR3 consists of 13 residues. With 0 bases removed from V and 2 bases from J, the gap between germline ends came to 5 bases. Germline assignment: CDR1 SGDLS and CDR2 YYNGEE. CDR3 sequence reads: CASSVDRQETQYF. The DNA of the CDR3 is TGTGCCAGCAGCGTAGATCGGCAAGAGACCCAGTACTTC.

This clone was seen more than once but under ten times. The chain carries TRBV19 and TRBJ2-2; unclear D gene. The CDR3 length is 15 residues. V lost 5 bases, J lost 8 bases, and 18 bases lay in between. Germline V CDR1 and CDR2: LNHDA, SQIVND (reference sequence). CDR3 region: CASSPPRSGQGELFF. In DNA, the CDR3 is TGTGCCAGTAGTCCTCCCCGATCCGGGCAGGGGGAGCTGTTTTTT.

The chain couples TRBV6-6 to TRBJ2-3; 9 nucleotides match TRBD2. CDR3 length: 13 residues. CDR1 is MNHNY, CDR2 SVGAGI, per germline (reference sequence). The trim removed 6 bases at V and 4 bases at J, leaving 2 bases unmatched. In nucleotides, the CDR3 is TGTGCCAGCAGCAAGCGGGAGGCAGATACGCAGTATTTT. Amino acid sequence: CASSKREADTQYF.

The chain joins TRBV6-1 to TRBJ2-5; possibly TRBD1 for D (5 bases). Germline CDR1 is MNHNS and CDR2 is SASEGT. Trimming cost V 2 bases and J 5 bases, with 15 bases left between them. This CDR3 comprises 15 residues. CDR3 in amino acids: CASSEFKGARETQYF. Here the CDR3 DNA reads TGTGCCAGCAGTGAATTTAAAGGGGCGAGGGAGACCCAGTACTTC.

The rearrangement links TRBV19 to TRBJ1-5; D not resolved. Germline V lookup: CDR1 LNHDA, CDR2 SQIVND (reference sequence). V was trimmed by 7 bases and J by 6 bases, leaving 19 bases between them. The CDR3 is 15 residues long. This CDR3 reads CASTPRANRRQPQHF. DNA for the CDR3: TGTGCCAGTACCCCAAGGGCCAATCGTCGTCAGCCCCAGCATTTT.

The chain is built from TRBV14 and TRBJ2-1; the D is unclear. Between the trimmed V and J ends, which lost 1 base and 6 bases, there was a span of 13 bases. The V gene's germline CDR1 is SGHDN and CDR2 FVKESK. The CDR3 spans 15 residues. Here the CDR3 reads CASSQVAGVGNEQFF. The CDR3 DNA reads as TGTGCCAGCAGCCAAGTTGCTGGGGTGGGCAATGAGCAGTTCTTC.

The chain has TRBV29-1 and TRBJ2-4, with D uncertain. The CDR3 has 10 amino acids. V was clipped by 5 bases and J by 8 bases, with 7 bases between them. Looked up from germline, CDR1 is SQVTM and CDR2 is ANQGSEA. This CDR3 is CSVLGDIQYF. CDR3 in DNA: TGCAGCGTTCTAGGTGACATTCAGTACTTC. Full variable domain (outside the CDR3, taken from reference TRBV29-1 and TRBJ2-4): SAVISQKPSRDICQRGTSLTIQCQVDSQVTMMFWYRQQPGQSLTLIATANQGSEATYESGFVIDKFPISRPNLTFSTLTVSNMSPEDSSIYLCSVLGDIQYFGAGTRLSVL.

The chain employs TRBV5-1 and TRBJ2-5, with D possibly being TRBD2 (8 bases). V lost 4 bases and J 1 base, leaving 17 bases between the germline ends. The CDR3 runs to 16 residues. Germline V gene lookup returns CDR1 SGHRS and CDR2 YFSETQ. The CDR3 loop is CASSRDSGSGQETQYF. The CDR3 DNA reads TGCGCCAGCAGCCGGGACAGCGGGAGTGGCCAAGAGACCCAGTACTTC.

V is TRBV19 and J is TRBJ2-3; TRBD2 aligns across 15 bases. The CDR3 totals 17 residues. V dropped 6 bases and J dropped 4; count of bases not matched to a gene: 8. Germline CDR1 is LNHDA and CDR2 is SQIVND (reference sequence). CDR3 residues: CASSPSRTSGRADTQYF. For the CDR3, the DNA is TGTGCCAGTAGCCCCTCAAGGACTAGCGGGAGGGCAGATACGCAGTATTTT. Full variable domain (remainder filled in from reference TRBV19 and TRBJ2-3): DGGITQSPKYLFRKEGQNVTLSCEQNLNHDAMYWYRQDPGQGLRLIYYSQIVNDFQKGDIAEGYSVSREKKESFPLTVTSAQKNPTAFYLCASSPSRTSGRADTQYFGPGTRLTVL.